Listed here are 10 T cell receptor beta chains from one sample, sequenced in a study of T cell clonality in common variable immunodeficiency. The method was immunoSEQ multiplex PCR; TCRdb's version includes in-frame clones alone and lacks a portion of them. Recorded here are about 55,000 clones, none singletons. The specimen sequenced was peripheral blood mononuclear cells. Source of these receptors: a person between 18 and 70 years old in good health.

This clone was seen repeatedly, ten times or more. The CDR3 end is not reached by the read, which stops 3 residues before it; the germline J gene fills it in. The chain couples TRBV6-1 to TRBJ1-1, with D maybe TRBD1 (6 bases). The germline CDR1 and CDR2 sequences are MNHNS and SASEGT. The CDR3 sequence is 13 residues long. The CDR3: CASSVRQVGRAFF. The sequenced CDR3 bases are TGTGCCAGCAGTGTACGACAGGTCGGCAGG.

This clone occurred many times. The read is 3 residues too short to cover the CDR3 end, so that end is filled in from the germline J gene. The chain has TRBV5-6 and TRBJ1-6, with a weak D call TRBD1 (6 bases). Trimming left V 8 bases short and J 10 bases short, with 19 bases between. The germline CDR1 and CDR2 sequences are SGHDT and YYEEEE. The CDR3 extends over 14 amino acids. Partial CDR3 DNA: TGTGCCAGAGGGACACCCACTCCGGACTCACCC. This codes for CARGTPTPDSP. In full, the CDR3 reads CARGTPTPDSPLHF.

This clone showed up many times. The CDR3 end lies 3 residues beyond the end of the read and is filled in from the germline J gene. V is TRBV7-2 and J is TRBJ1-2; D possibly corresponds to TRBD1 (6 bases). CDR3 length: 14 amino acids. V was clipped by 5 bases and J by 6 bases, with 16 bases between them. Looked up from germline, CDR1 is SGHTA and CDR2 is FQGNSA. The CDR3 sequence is CASSLVGQGNGYTF. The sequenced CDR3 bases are TGTGCCAGCAGCCTGGTTGGGCAGGGGAATGGC.

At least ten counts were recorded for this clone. The CDR3 DNA, read in part, is TGCGCCAGCAGCGCAAACCGGGACAGGGGGCGCAATGAG. Translated, it gives CASSANRDRGRNE. The entire CDR3 is CASSANRDRGRNEQFF. The chain joins TRBV5-1 to TRBJ2-1; 12 nucleotides agree with TRBD1. The read falls 3 residues short of the CDR3 end, and the missing part is taken from the germline J gene. The trim removed 4 bases at V and 6 bases at J, leaving 8 bases unmatched. Per germline, CDR1 SGHRS and CDR2 YFSETQ. This CDR3 is 16 amino acids long.

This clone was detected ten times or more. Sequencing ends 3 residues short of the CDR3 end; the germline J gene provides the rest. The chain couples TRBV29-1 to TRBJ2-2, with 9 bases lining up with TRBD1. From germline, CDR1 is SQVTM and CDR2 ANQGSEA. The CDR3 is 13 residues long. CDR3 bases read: TGCAGCGTTAGCGGGACAGGGAGTGAAAAG. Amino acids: CSVSGTGSEK. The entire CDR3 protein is CSVSGTGSEKLFF.

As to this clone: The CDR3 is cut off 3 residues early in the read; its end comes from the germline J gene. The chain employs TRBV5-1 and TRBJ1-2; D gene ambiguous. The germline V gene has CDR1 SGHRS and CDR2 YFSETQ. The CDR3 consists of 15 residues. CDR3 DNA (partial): TGCGCCAGCAGCTCTCTCGGACTAGCGGGAGATACC. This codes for CASSSLGLAGDT. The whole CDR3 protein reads CASSSLGLAGDTYTF.

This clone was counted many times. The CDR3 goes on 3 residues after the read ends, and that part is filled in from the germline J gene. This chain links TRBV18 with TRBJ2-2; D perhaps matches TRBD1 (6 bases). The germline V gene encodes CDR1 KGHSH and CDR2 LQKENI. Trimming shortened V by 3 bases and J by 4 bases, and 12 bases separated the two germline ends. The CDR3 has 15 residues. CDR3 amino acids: CASSPDRLGTGELFF. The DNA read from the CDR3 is TGTGCCAGCTCACCTGACAGGTTGGGCACCGGGGAG.

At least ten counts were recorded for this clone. Partial CDR3 DNA: TGTGCCAGCAGTTTGTGGCCAACTAATGAAAAA. Translation: CASSLWPTNEK. The full CDR3 protein is CASSLWPTNEKLFF. The V gene is TRBV7-9, the J gene TRBJ1-4, with D unresolved. The observed sequence ends 3 residues before the CDR3 terminus, with the missing tail filled in from the germline J gene. Trimming cost V 6 bases and J 0 bases, with 8 bases left between them. The CDR3 has 14 residues. Germline CDR1 is SEHNR and CDR2 is FQNEAQ (reference sequence).

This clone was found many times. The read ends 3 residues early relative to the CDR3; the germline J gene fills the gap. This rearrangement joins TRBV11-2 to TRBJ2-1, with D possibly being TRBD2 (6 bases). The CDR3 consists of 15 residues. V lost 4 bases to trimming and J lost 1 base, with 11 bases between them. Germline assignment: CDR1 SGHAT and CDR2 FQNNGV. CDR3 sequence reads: CASSSQGGSYNEQFF. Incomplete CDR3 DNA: TGTGCCAGCAGCTCCCAGGGAGGATCCTACAATGAG. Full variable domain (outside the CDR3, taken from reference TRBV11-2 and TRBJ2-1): EAGVAQSPRYKIIEKRQSVAFWCNPISGHATLYWYQQILGQGPKLLIQFQNNGVVDDSQLPKDRFSAERLKGVDSTLKIQPAKLEDSAVYLCASSSQGGSYNEQFFGPGTRLTVL.

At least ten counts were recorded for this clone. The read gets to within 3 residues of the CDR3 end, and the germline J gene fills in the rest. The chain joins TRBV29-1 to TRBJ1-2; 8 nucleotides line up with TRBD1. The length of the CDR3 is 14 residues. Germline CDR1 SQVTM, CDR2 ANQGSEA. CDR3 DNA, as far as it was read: TGCAGCGTTGATCAGGGGGACAGGACGGAAGGC. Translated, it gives CSVDQGDRTEG. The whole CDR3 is CSVDQGDRTEGYTF.